This T cell receptor (beta chain) emerged from a study of blood T cell repertoires in COVID-19. Study as a whole: Samples representing acute and convalescent COVID-19 were sourced from the United States, Italy and Spain. PBMCs, B-cell-depleted T cells, or T cells were the source of the cDNA or gDNA that made up the material.

In the authors' methods: Amplified reference gene primers provided the basis for estimating nucleated cell counts. Clones were sequenced by immunoSEQ multiplex PCR, and TCRdb holds only the in-frame ones, with some missing. That table furnishes V, J and clone size, whereas the DNA furnished D and trimming. The sample shows 130,000 to 150,000 clones, around nine tenths of them seen only once. The CDR3 totals 16 residues. V was clipped by 6 bases and J by 0 bases; unmatched bases: 7. Germline V gives CDR1 SEHNR, CDR2 FQNEAQ (reference sequence). Material for sequencing was peripheral blood. The chain links TRBV7-9 to TRBJ1-3; 8 bases line up with TRBD1. This TCR was sampled from a human donor in a cohort sampled during active COVID-19. This chain's CDR3 is CASRQGTGDSGNTIYF. The CDR3 DNA reads as TGTGCCAGCAGACAAGGGACAGGCGACTCTGGAAACACCATATATTTT.